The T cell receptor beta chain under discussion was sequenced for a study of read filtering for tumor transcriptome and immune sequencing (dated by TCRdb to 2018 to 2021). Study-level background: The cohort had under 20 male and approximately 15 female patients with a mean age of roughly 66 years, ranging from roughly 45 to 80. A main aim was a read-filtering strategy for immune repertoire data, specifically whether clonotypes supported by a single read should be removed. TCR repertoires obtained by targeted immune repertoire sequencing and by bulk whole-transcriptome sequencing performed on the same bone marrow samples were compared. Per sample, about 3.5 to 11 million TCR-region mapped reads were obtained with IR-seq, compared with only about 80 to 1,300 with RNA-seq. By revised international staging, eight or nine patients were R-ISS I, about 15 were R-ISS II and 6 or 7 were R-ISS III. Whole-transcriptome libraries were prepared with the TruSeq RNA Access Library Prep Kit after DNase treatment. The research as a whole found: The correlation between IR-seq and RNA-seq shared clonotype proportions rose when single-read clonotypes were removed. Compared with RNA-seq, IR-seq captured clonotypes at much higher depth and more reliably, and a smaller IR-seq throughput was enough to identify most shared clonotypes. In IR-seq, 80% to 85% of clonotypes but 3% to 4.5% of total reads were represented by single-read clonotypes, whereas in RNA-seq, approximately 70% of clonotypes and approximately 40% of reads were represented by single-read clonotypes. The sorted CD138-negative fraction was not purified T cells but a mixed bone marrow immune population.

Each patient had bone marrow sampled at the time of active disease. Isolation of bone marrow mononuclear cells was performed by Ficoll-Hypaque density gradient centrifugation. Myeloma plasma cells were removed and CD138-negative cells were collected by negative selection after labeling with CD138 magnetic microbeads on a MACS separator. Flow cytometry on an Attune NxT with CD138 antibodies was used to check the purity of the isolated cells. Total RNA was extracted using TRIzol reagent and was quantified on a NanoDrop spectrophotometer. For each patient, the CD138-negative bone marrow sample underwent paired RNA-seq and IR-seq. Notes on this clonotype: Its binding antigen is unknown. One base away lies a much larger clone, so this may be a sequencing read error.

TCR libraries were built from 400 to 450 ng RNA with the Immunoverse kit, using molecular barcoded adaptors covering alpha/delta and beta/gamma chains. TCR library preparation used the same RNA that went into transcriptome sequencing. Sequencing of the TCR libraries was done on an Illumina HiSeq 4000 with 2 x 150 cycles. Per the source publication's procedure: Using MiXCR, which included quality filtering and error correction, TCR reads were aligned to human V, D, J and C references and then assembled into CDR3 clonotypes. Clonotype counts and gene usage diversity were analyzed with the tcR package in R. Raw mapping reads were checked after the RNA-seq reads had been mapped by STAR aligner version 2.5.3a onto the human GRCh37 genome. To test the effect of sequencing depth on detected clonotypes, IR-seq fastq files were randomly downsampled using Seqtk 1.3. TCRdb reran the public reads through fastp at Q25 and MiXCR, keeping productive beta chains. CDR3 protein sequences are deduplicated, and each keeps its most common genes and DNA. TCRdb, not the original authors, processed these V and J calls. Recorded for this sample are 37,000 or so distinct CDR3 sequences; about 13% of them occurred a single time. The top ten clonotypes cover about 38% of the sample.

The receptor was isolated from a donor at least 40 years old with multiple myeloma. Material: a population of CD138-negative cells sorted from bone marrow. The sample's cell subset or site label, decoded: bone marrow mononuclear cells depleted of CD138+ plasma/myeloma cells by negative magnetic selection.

CDR3 sequence: CASSLPLRNGQFF. The sequenced DNA is TGTGCCAGCAGCTTACCCCTTCGCAATGGGCAGTTCTTC. Here the chain combines TRBV7-2 and TRBJ2-1, with the D gene not clear enough to name. The CDR3 runs 13 residues from the cysteine to the phenylalanine. Only CDR3 DNA remains: 39 bases, in frame from the first base. The germline V gene supplies CDR1 SGHTA and CDR2 FQGNSA.